Below are 20 T cell receptor beta chains sequenced from a single sample in a study of T cells in Graves' hyperthyroidism and ophthalmopathy. From RNA transcripts, TCR beta CDR3 regions were amplified. With the HTBI primer set, the TCR CDR3 went through a first round of RT-PCR. TCRdb analysed the multiplex PCR reads with MiXCR anew, one entry per CDR3 protein. The table lists fewer than 110,000 distinct CDR3 sequences, 16% of them singletons. Sequences were obtained from blood. These receptors were taken from a woman aged 45-60 years with Graves' hyperthyroidism.

This clonotype was seen at least ten times. The chain joins TRBV5-6 to TRBJ1-2; the match to TRBD1 covers 7 bases. The V and J ends lost 4 bases and 4 bases, in that order; junction bases with no gene match: 13. This CDR3 spans 16 amino acids. CDR1 and CDR2 from the germline V gene are SGHDT and YYEEEE. CDR3 sequence: CASSTYRDRVSYGYTF. For the CDR3, the DNA is TGTGCCAGCAGCACCTACAGGGACAGAGTATCCTATGGCTACACCTTC.

This clonotype appeared many times. The chain joins TRBV15 to TRBJ1-2; perhaps TRBD1 as D (6 bases). The CDR3 is 13 amino acids. CDR1 LNHNV and CDR2 YYDKDF come from the germline V gene (reference sequence). The V end lost 1 base, the J end lost 4 bases, and 7 bases lay between the germline ends. In nucleotides, the CDR3 is TGTGCCACCAGCAGAGGAGGGGGCTATGGCTACACCTTC. Its protein product is CATSRGGGYGYTF.

The chain combines TRBV7-3 with TRBJ2-1; 7 nucleotides align to TRBD2. With 5 bases clipped from V and 7 bases from J, the junction kept 20 bases outside the gene matches. The germline V gene encodes CDR1 SGHTA and CDR2 FQGTGA. This CDR3 region has 18 residues. The CDR3 loop reads CASSQDVTGDYLHNEQFF. The CDR3 bases are TGTGCCAGCAGCCAGGACGTGACCGGGGACTACCTCCATAATGAGCAGTTCTTC.

The sample holds many counts of this clonotype. The chain is built from TRBV20-1 and TRBJ2-1; 12 bases agree with TRBD2. CDR1 is DFQATT and CDR2 is SNEGSKA in the germline V gene (reference sequence). The CDR3 sequence is 14 residues long. J was trimmed by 6 bases and V by 3 bases; bases with no gene match: 3. For the CDR3, the DNA is TGCAGTGCTAGGACTAGCGGGAGAGGCAATGAGCAGTTCTTC. Translation gives CSARTSGRGNEQFF.

This clonotype was picked up many times. CDR3 nucleotide sequence: TGTGCCAGCAGCCAGGGACCGCAAATCGAGGAAAAACTGTTTTTT. Translating it yields CASSQGPQIEEKLFF. The V call is TRBV11-2, the J call TRBJ1-4; a weak D match, TRBD1 (5 bases). Germline loops: CDR1 SGHAT, CDR2 FQNNGV. V lost 5 bases to trimming and J lost 8 bases, with 18 bases between them. The CDR3 has 15 amino acids.

This clonotype was counted at least ten times. The rearrangement links TRBV12-3 or TRBV12-4 to TRBJ2-1, with TRBD1 matching over 7 bases. Trimming at V came to 6 bases and at J to 0 bases, leaving 5 bases not matched to a gene. The CDR3 covers 15 residues. CDR3 in DNA: TGTGCCAGCAGGTGGGCAGGGGGCTCCTACAATGAGCAGTTCTTC. Its translation is CASRWAGGSYNEQFF.

At least ten counts were recorded for this clonotype. The chain links TRBV7-9 to TRBJ2-1; 11 nucleotides match TRBD2. Germline V gene sequence: CDR1 SEHNR, CDR2 FQNEAQ (reference sequence). This CDR3 is built from 19 residues. V trimming: 5 bases; J trimming: 2 bases; junction bases outside the gene matches: 14. The CDR3 bases are TGTGCCAGCAGCGCCTCCGAACTAGCGGGAGCGGTAACCTACAATGAGCAGTTCTTC. This sequence encodes CASSASELAGAVTYNEQFF.

This clonotype has a count of ten or more. V usage is TRBV10-3 and J usage is TRBJ2-7, with 9 positions matching TRBD1. The CDR3 spans 15 residues. Germline V gene sequence: CDR1 ENHRY, CDR2 SYGVKD. The junction had 7 bases not matched to a gene; V was cut back by 6 bases and J by 1 base. The DNA for the CDR3 is TGTGCCATCAGCGCTGCCGGGACAGGGTCCTACGAGCAGTACTTC. Its translation: CAISAAGTGSYEQYF.

This clonotype was recorded only once. The chain uses TRBV28 and TRBJ2-7; a weak D match, TRBD1 (5 bases). CDR1 MDHEN and CDR2 SYDVKM come from the germline V gene. V was shortened by 2 bases and J by 2 bases, with 13 bases between the two germline ends. This CDR3 contains 15 residues. CDR3 in DNA: TGTGCCAGCAGTTTAACCCAGGGCGAGACCTACGAGCAGTACTTC. Encoded protein: CASSLTQGETYEQYF. The full variable domain, completed using reference TRBV28 and TRBJ2-7, is DVKVTQSSRYLVKRTGEKVFLECVQDMDHENMFWYRQDPGLGLRLIYFSYDVKMKEKGDIPEGYSVSREKKERFSLILESASTNQTSMYLCASSLTQGETYEQYFGPGTRLTVT.

There are many counts of this clonotype. The gene calls are TRBV11-2 and TRBJ2-1; the D is unclear. The length of the CDR3 is 15 residues. CDR1 is SGHAT, CDR2 FQNNGV, per germline. The V gene lost 3 bases and the J gene lost 2 bases, with 11 bases spanning the gap. This CDR3 is CASSFESRAYNEQFF. CDR3 DNA sequence: TGTGCCAGCAGCTTTGAGTCTCGGGCCTACAATGAGCAGTTCTTC.

This clonotype occurred many times. This chain uses TRBV7-9 with TRBJ2-2, with 10 bases fitting TRBD2. Germline CDR1 SEHNR, CDR2 FQNEAQ (reference sequence). Trimming cost V 1 base and J 5 bases; bases outside gene matches: 7. This CDR3 is built from 17 residues. The CDR3 region has the DNA TGTGCCAGCAGCTTAGGTAGCGGGAGGAGCTTAACCGGGGAGCTGTTTTTT. Protein product: CASSLGSGRSLTGELFF. The whole variable domain, filled in from reference TRBV7-9 and TRBJ2-2, reads DTGVSQNPRHKITKRGQNVTFRCDPISEHNRLYWYRQTLGQGPEFLTYFQNEAQLEKSRLLSDRFSAERPKGSFSTLEIQRTEQGDSAMYLCASSLGSGRSLTGELFFGEGSRLTVL.

This clonotype was detected many times. V is TRBV5-6 and J is TRBJ2-7, with TRBD1 matching over 12 bases. V was pared by 4 bases and J by 4 bases, with 6 bases of the junction left unmatched. CDR3 size: 15 residues. In germline, CDR1 is SGHDT, CDR2 YYEEEE. Here the CDR3 DNA reads TGTGCCAGCAGCAACCGGGACAGGGGGCCTTACGAGCAGTACTTC. Amino acids: CASSNRDRGPYEQYF.

This clonotype was seen repeatedly, ten times or more. The V call is TRBV7-3, the J call TRBJ2-2; TRBD2 matches at 9 bases. Germline CDR1 reads SGHTA; CDR2 reads FQGTGA. The CDR3 extends over 14 amino acids. V gave up 6 bases and J gave up 3 bases; unmatched junction bases: 2. The CDR3: CASRREGDTGELFF. The CDR3 nucleotides read TGTGCCAGCAGGCGGGAGGGGGACACCGGGGAGCTGTTTTTT.

This clonotype was observed many times. V is TRBV20-1 and J is TRBJ2-3, with a weak D call TRBD1 (5 bases). V was clipped by 2 bases and J by 2 bases, with 17 bases between them. The germline V gene has CDR1 DFQATT and CDR2 SNEGSKA (reference sequence). The CDR3 consists of 16 residues. The CDR3 nucleotides read TGCAGTGCTAGAAGGCCCCAGGGCAGCGACACAGATACGCAGTATTTT. Its protein product is CSARRPQGSDTDTQYF.

This clonotype has at least ten counts. V gene TRBV12-3 or TRBV12-4 combines with J gene TRBJ2-7; D might be TRBD1 (7 bases). V was shortened by 6 bases and J by 1 base, with 13 bases between the two germline ends. The CDR3 covers 14 residues. CDR3 region: CASSGGQNSYEQYF. CDR3 bases: TGTGCCAGCAGCGGGGGACAGAATTCCTACGAGCAGTACTTC.

A few counts support this clonotype. A much larger clone sits a single nucleotide away, making a read error possible. The chain uses TRBV12-3 or TRBV12-4 and TRBJ2-3; TRBD2 agrees at 10 bases. Losses at the gene ends were 10 bases for V and 11 bases for J; bases not matched to a gene: 9. The CDR3 spans 12 residues. This CDR3 is CATSASGGRQYF. The CDR3 nucleotides read TGTGCCACCTCGGCTAGCGGGGGTCGGCAGTATTTT.

V usage is TRBV6-2 or TRBV6-3 and J usage is TRBJ2-1; D is perhaps TRBD2 (5 bases). V gave up 5 bases and J gave up 9 bases, with 14 bases separating them. The CDR3 is made up of 13 amino acids. In germline, CDR1 is MNHEY, CDR2 SVGEGT. The CDR3 DNA follows: TGTGCCAGCAGTAGTCCGTGGGAGCCTGAGCAGTTCTTC. Amino acids: CASSSPWEPEQFF.

This clonotype came up many times. This chain uses TRBV5-1 with TRBJ2-5; 8 bases are shared with TRBD2. Germline assignment: CDR1 SGHRS and CDR2 YFSETQ. V gave up 4 bases and J gave up 4 bases; unmatched junction bases: 6. The CDR3 length is 14 residues. The CDR3 nucleotides read TGCGCCAGCAGCCGGGAGGGCGGACGAGAGACCCAGTACTTC. It encodes CASSREGGRETQYF.

In this sample, this clonotype turned up many times. The chain couples TRBV6-6 to TRBJ2-7; 7 positions agree with TRBD2. Germline loops: CDR1 MNHNY, CDR2 SVGAGI (reference sequence). The V and J ends lost 0 bases and 6 bases, in that order; junction bases with no gene match: 2. The CDR3 consists of 13 residues. CDR3 sequence: CASSYSGGGEQYV. CDR3 nucleotide sequence: TGTGCCAGCAGTTACTCGGGGGGGGGCGAGCAGTACGTC.

The V call is TRBV12-3 or TRBV12-4, the J call TRBJ1-2, with 11 nucleotides matching TRBD1. This CDR3 is 18 amino acids long. The V and J ends lost 1 base and 1 base, in that order; junction bases with no gene match: 8. CDR3 protein: CASSLDYGTGGINYGYTF. CDR3 sequence (DNA): TGTGCCAGCAGTTTAGATTATGGGACAGGGGGGATTAACTATGGCTACACCTTC.